A selection of T cell receptor beta chains follows, all from one sample in a study of long-term antiretroviral therapy in people with HIV. Clones were sequenced by immunoSEQ multiplex PCR, and TCRdb holds only the in-frame ones, with some missing. The data show tens of thousands of clones, roughly 87% seen once. The sequences come from unsorted PBMCs, collected 1.1 years before starting antiretroviral therapy. These receptors came from a woman in her twenties or thirties with HIV. CDR3s include the opening cysteine and the closing phenylalanine or tryptophan. Each record gives: J gene, V gene, CDR3 protein.

J: TRBJ1-1
V: TRBV10-2
CDR3: CASRGGSGYAEAFF

J: TRBJ1-2
V: TRBV6-5
CDR3: CASSPLQVGGGGYTF

J: TRBJ2-2
V: TRBV5-1
CDR3: CASSLEPLPNTGELFF

J: TRBJ2-1
V: TRBV5-8
CDR3: CASSLEGAGYNEQFF

J: TRBJ1-2
V: TRBV9
CDR3: CASSAQGSRHYGYTF

J: TRBJ2-1
V: TRBV10-3
CDR3: CATTPPKGNEQFF

J: TRBJ1-2
V: TRBV30
CDR3: CAWISGKANYGYTF

J: TRBJ2-7
V: TRBV10-2
CDR3: CASARGREQYF

J: TRBJ2-2
V: TRBV7-7
CDR3: CASSQGAAGELFF

J: TRBJ1-1
V: TRBV6-1
CDR3: CASSVRRNTEAFF

J: TRBJ1-1
V: TRBV9
CDR3: CASSPEAFF

J: TRBJ1-6
V: TRBV10-1
CDR3: CASSEGALIHNSPLHF

J: TRBJ1-1
V: TRBV11-2
CDR3: CASSGWGTEAFF

J: TRBJ1-2
V: TRBV28
CDR3: CASSGGQTYYGYTF

J: TRBJ1-1
V: TRBV27
CDR3: CASSLRAGIFTEAFF

J: TRBJ1-5
V: TRBV6-5
CDR3: CASSVRTGSEPQHF

J: TRBJ1-5
V: TRBV7-8
CDR3: CASSLVGGRNQPQHF

J: TRBJ1-1
V: TRBV11-2
CDR3: CASSRRVDTEAFF

J: TRBJ2-3
V: TRBV15
CDR3: CATSLLGGGNTQYF

J: TRBJ2-3
V: TRBV5-6
CDR3: CASDSSGASTDTQYF

J: TRBJ1-2
V: TRBV7-2
CDR3: CASSQEGFYGYTF

J: TRBJ2-5
V: TRBV11-2
CDR3: CASSLGPLGETQYF

J: TRBJ2-6
V: TRBV2
CDR3: CASSEGGGAGANVLTF

J: TRBJ2-5
V: TRBV30
CDR3: CAWSIAGGLVTQYF

J: TRBJ1-5
V: TRBV25-1
CDR3: CASGPDRSNQPQHF

J: TRBJ1-5
V: TRBV7-2
CDR3: CASSLGTVLNQPQHF

J: TRBJ2-6
V: TRBV18
CDR3: CASSPGGSGANVLTF

J: TRBJ2-2
V: TRBV5-1
CDR3: CASRKGADTGELFF

J: TRBJ1-4
V: TRBV23-1
CDR3: CASSQLAGATATNEKLFF

J: TRBJ2-5
V: TRBV10-3
CDR3: CATKGTGEETQYF

J: TRBJ1-1
V: TRBV29-1
CDR3: CSVAGRVGTEAFF

J: TRBJ2-1
V: TRBV27
CDR3: CASSLLQYSYNEQFF

J: TRBJ2-7
V: TRBV27
CDR3: CASTQHPPGGELLGYF

J: TRBJ2-3
V: TRBV11-2
CDR3: CASSPAGGSADTQYF

J: TRBJ1-2
V: TRBV25-1
CDR3: CASSDRGVYGYTF

J: TRBJ1-3
V: TRBV7-8
CDR3: CASSLSNNGNTIYF

J: TRBJ1-3
V: TRBV1
CDR3: CTSSQDMDGDKTGNTIYF